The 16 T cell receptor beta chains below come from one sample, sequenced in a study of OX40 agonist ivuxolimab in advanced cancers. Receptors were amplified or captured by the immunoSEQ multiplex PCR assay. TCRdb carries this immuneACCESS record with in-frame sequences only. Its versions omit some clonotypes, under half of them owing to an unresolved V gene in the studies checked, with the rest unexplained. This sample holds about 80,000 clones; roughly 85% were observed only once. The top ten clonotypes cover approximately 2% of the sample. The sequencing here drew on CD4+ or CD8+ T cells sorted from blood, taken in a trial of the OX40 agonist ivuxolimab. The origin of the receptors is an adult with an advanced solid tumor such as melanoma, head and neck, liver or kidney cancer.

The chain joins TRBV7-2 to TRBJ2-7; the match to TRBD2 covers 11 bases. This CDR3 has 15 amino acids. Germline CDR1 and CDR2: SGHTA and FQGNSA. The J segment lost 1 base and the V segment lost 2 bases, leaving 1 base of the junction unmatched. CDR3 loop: CASSLTSGGSYEQYF. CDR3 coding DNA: TGTGCCAGCAGCTTAACTAGCGGGGGTTCCTACGAGCAGTACTTC. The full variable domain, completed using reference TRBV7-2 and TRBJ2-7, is GAGVSQSPSNKVTEKGKDVELRCDPISGHTALYWYRQSLGQGLEFLIYFQGNSAPDKSGLPSDRFSAERTGGSVSTLTIQRTQQEDSAVYLCASSLTSGGSYEQYFGPGTRLTVT.

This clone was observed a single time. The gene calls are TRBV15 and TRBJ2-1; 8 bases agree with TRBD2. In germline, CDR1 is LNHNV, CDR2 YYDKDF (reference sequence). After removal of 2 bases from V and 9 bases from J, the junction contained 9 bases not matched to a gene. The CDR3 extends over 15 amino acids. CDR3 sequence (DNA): TGTGCCACCAGCAGAAGGACTAGCACCGCTGGTGAGCAGTTCTTC. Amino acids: CATSRRTSTAGEQFF. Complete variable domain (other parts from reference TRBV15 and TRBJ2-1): DAMVIQNPRYQVTQFGKPVTLSCSQTLNHNVMYWYQQKSSQAPKLLFHYYDKDFNNEADTPDNFQSRRPNTSFCFLDIRSPGLGDTAMYLCATSRRTSTAGEQFFGPGTRLTVL.

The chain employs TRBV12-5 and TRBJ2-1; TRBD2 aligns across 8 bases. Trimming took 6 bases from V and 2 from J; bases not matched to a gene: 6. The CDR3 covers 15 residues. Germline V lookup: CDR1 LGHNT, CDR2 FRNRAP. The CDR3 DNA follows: TGTGCTAGTGGCCAGGGACTAGGAGCCTACAATGAGCAGTTCTTC. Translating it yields CASGQGLGAYNEQFF.

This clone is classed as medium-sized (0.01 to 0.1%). The CDR3 is CASSPGGVNTGELFF. The CDR3, as DNA: TGTGCCAGCAGCCCCGGAGGAGTGAACACCGGGGAGCTGTTTTTT. The J gene is TRBJ2-2, the V gene TRBV5-4; D perhaps matches TRBD2 (5 bases). With 4 bases removed from V and 1 base from J, the gap between germline ends came to 11 bases. The CDR3 totals 15 residues. Per the germline V gene, CDR1 is SGHNT and CDR2 is YYREEE (reference sequence).

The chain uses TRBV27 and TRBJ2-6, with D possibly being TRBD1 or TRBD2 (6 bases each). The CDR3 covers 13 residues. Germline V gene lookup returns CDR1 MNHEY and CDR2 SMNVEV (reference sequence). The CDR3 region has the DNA TGTGCGGCAAGGGGGGCCGGGGCCAACGTCCTGACTTTC. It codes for CAARGAGANVLTF.

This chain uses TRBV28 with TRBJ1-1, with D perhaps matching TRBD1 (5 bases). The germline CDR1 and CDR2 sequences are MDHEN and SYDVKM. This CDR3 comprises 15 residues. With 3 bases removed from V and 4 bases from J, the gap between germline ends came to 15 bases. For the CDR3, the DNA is TGTGCCAGCAGTTTTTTAGGTAATGGGGCCACTGAAGCTTTCTTT. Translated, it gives CASSFLGNGATEAFF.

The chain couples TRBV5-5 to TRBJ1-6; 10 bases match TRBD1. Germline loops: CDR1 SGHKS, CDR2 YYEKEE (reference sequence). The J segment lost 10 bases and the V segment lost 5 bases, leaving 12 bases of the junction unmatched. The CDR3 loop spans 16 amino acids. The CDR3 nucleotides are TGTGCCAGCAGTCCTCCCCCGGGACAGGGGTCATCACCCCTCCACTTT. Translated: CASSPPPGQGSSPLHF.

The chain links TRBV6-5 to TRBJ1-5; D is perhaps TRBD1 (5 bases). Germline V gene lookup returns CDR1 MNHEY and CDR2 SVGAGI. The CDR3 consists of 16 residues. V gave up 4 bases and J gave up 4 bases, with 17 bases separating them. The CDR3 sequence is CASSSTAGLRNQPQHF. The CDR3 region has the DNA TGTGCCAGCAGTTCCACAGCAGGGTTACGAAATCAGCCCCAGCATTTT.

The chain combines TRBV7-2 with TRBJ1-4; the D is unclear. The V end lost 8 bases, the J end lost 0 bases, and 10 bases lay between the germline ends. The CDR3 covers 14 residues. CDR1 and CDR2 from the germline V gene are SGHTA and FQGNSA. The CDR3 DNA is TGTGCCAGCCGTGATCAAGCAACTAATGAAAAACTGTTTTTT. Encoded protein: CASRDQATNEKLFF.

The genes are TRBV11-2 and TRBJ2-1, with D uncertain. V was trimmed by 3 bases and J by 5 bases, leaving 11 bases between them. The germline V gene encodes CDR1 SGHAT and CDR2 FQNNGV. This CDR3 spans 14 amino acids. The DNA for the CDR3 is TGTGCCAGCAGCTTCAGGACGGATAACAATGAGCAGTTCTTC. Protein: CASSFRTDNNEQFF.

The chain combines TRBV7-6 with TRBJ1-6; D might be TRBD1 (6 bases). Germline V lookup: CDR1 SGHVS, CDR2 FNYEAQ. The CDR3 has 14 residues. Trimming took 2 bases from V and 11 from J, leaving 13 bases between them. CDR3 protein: CASSLNDEGAPLHF. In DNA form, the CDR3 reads TGTGCCAGCAGCTTAAACGATGAGGGGGCACCCCTCCACTTT.

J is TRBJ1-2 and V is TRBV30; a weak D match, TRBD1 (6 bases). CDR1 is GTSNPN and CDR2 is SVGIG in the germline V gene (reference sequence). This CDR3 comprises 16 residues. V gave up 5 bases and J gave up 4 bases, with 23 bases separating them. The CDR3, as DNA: TGTGCCTGGGAAAGGAGAGGCGGGGGCGGCGGCTATGGCTACACCTTC. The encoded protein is CAWERRGGGGGYGYTF.

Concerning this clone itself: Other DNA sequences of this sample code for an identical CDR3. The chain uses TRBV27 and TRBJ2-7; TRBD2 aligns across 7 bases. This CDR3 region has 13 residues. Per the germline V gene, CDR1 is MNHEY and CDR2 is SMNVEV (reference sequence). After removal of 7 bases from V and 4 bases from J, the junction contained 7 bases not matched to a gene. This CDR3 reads CASKAGDRYEQYF. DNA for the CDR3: TGTGCCAGCAAGGCGGGAGACCGGTACGAGCAGTACTTC.

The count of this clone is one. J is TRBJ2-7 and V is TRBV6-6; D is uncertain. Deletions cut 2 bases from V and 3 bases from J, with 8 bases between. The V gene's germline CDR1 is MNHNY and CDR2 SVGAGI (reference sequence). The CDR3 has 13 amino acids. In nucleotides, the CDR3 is TGTGCCAGCAGTTACCGGACCAGCTACGAGCAGTACTTC. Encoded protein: CASSYRTSYEQYF.

The CDR3 bases are TGTGCCTCCGCTGTTTCGGGGAATTACGAGCAGTACTTC. It translates to CASAVSGNYEQYF. The chain uses TRBV30 and TRBJ2-7; maybe TRBD2 (5 bases). The V and J ends lost 7 bases and 4 bases respectively, with 17 bases between them. CDR3 length: 13 residues. CDR1 GTSNPN and CDR2 SVGIG come from the germline V gene (reference sequence).

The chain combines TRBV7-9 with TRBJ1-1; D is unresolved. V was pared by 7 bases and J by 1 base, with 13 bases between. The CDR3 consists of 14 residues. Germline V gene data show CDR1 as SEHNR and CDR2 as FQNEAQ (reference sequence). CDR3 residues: CASKASAPNTEAFF. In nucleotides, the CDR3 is TGTGCCAGCAAGGCGTCCGCACCGAACACTGAAGCTTTCTTT.